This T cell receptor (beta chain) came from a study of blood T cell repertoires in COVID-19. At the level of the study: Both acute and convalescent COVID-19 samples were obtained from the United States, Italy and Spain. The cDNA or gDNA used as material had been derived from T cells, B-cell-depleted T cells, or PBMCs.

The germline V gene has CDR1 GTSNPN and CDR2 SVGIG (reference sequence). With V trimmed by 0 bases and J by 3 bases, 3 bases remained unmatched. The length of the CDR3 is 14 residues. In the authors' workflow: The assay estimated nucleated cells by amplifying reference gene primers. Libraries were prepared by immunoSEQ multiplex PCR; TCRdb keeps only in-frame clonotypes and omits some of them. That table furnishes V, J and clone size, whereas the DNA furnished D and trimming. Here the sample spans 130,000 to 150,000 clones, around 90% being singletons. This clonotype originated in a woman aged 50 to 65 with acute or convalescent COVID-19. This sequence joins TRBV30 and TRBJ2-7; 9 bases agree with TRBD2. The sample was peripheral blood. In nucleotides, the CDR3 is TGTGCCTGGAGTGTAAATAGCGGGAGCTACGAGCAGTACTTC. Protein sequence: CAWSVNSGSYEQYF.